Presented here are 3 T cell receptor beta chains from one specimen sequenced in a study of OX40 agonist ivuxolimab in advanced cancers. Libraries were prepared by immunoSEQ multiplex PCR; TCRdb keeps only in-frame clonotypes and omits some of them. The repertoire includes some 78,000 clones, approximately 90% of them detected once, and over 0.75% sits in the top ten. The sample in question was CD4+ or CD8+ T cells sorted from blood, obtained in a trial of the OX40 agonist ivuxolimab. The receptors shown here come from an adult with an advanced solid tumor such as melanoma, head and neck, liver or kidney cancer.

The chain carries TRBV9 and TRBJ2-7; no firm D call. Trimming cost V 4 bases and J 2 bases, with 16 bases left between them. The V gene's germline CDR1 is SGDLS and CDR2 YYNGEE. This CDR3 has 15 residues. The CDR3 nucleotides read TGTGCCAGCAGCAAAGACGGTAGCTTCACCTACGAGCAGTACTTC. This codes for CASSKDGSFTYEQYF. The entire variable domain, with the rest obtained from reference TRBV9 and TRBJ2-7, is as follows: DSGVTQTPKHLITATGQRVTLRCSPRSGDLSVYWYQQSLDQGLQFLIQYYNGEERAKGNILERFSAQQFPDLHSELNLSSLELGDSALYFCASSKDGSFTYEQYFGPGTRLTVT.

This rearrangement joins TRBV27 to TRBJ2-7, with 12 bases matching TRBD2. Germline CDR1 reads MNHEY; CDR2 reads SMNVEV (reference sequence). The ends lost 7 bases at V and 3 bases at J; junction bases unmatched: 4. CDR3 length equals 14 residues. CDR3 sequence: CASKLGLAGYEQYF. In DNA, the CDR3 is TGTGCCAGCAAATTGGGACTAGCGGGCTACGAGCAGTACTTC.

This chain joins TRBV7-2 and TRBJ2-2; possibly TRBD1 for D (6 bases). V gave up 4 bases and J gave up 4 bases, with 10 bases separating them. The CDR3 consists of 14 residues. The germline V gene has CDR1 SGHTA and CDR2 FQGNSA. CDR3 protein: CASSSGHLTGELFF. CDR3 nucleotides: TGTGCCAGCAGCTCGGGACACCTCACCGGGGAGCTGTTTTTT.